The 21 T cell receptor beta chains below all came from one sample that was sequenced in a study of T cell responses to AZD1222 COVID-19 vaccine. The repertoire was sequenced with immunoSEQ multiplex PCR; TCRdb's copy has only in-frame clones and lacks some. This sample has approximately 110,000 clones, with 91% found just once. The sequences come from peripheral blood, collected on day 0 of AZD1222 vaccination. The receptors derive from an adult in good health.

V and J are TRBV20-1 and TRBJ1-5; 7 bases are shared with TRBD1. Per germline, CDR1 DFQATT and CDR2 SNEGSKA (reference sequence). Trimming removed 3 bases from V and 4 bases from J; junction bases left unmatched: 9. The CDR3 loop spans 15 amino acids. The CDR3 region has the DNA TGCAGTGCTAGTAAGGCAGGGGGGTGGAATCAGCCCCAGCATTTT. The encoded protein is CSASKAGGWNQPQHF.

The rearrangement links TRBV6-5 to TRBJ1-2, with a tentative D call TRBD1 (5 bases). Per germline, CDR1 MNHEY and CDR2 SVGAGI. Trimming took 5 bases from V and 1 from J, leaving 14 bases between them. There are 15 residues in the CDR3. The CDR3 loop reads CASSNRADSNYGYTF. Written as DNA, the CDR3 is TGTGCCAGCAGTAACCGCGCCGACAGTAACTATGGCTACACCTTC.

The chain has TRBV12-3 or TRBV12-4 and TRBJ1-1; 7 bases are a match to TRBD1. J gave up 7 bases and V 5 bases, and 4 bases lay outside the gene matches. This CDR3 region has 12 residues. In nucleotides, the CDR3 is TGTGCCAGCAGTGTGACAGGGAGTGAAGCTTTCTTT. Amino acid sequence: CASSVTGSEAFF.

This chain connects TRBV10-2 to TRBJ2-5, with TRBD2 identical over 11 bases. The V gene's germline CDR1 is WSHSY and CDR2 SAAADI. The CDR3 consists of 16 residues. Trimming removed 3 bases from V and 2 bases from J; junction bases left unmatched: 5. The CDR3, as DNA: TGCGCCAGCAGTGATTCCTTAGCGGGGGGGCAAGAGACCCAGTACTTC. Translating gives CASSDSLAGGQETQYF.

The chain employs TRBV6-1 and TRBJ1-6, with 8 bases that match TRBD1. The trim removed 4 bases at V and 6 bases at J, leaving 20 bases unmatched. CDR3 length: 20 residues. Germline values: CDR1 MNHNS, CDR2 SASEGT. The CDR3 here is CASSAHSGTGFVRFNSPLHF. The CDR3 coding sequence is TGTGCCAGCAGTGCACACTCTGGGACAGGCTTCGTACGATTTAATTCACCCCTCCACTTT.

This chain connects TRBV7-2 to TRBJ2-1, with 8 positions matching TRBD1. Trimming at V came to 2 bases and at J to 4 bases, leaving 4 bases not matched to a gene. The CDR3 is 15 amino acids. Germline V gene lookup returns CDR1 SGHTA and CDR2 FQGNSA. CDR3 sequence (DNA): TGTGCCAGCAGCTTACTCCGGGACAGGTACAATGAGCAGTTCTTC. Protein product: CASSLLRDRYNEQFF. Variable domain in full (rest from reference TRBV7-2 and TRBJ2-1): GAGVSQSPSNKVTEKGKDVELRCDPISGHTALYWYRQSLGQGLEFLIYFQGNSAPDKSGLPSDRFSAERTGGSVSTLTIQRTQQEDSAVYLCASSLLRDRYNEQFFGPGTRLTVL.

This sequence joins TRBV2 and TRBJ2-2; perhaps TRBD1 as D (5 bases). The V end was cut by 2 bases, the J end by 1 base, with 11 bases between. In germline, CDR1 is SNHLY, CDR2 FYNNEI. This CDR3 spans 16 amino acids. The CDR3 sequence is CASSEQGTKNTGELFF. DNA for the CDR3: TGTGCCAGCAGTGAACAGGGTACCAAGAACACCGGGGAGCTGTTTTTT.

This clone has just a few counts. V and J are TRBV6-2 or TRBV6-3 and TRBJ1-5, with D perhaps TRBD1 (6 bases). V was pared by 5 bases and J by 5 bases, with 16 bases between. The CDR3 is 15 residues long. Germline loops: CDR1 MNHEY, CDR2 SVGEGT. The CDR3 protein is CASSPSGRGYQPQHF. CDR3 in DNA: TGTGCCAGCAGTCCCTCCGGAAGGGGGTATCAGCCCCAGCATTTT.

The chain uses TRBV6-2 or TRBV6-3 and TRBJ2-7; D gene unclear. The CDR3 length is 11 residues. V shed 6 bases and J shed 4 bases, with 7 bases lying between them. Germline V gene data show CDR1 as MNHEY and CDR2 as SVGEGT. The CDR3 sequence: CASSDPYEQYF. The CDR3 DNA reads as TGTGCCAGCAGCGACCCTTACGAGCAGTACTTC.

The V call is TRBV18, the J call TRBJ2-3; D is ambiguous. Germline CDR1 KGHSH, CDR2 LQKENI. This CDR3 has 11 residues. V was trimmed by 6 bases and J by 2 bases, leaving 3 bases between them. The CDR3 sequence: CASSYTDTQYF. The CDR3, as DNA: TGTGCCAGCTCTTACACAGATACGCAGTATTTT. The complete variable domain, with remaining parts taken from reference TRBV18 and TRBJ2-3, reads NAGVMQNPRHLVRRRGQEARLRCSPMKGHSHVYWYRQLPEEGLKFMVYLQKENIIDESGMPKERFSAEFPKEGPSILRIQQVVRGDSAAYFCASSYTDTQYFGPGTRLTVL.

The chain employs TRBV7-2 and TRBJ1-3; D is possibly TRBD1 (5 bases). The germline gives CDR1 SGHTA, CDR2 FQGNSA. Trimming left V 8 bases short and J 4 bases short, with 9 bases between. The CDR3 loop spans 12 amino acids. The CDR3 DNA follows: TGTGCCAGCCGGGGACCCGGAAACACCATATATTTT. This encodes CASRGPGNTIYF. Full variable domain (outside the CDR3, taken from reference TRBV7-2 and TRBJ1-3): GAGVSQSPSNKVTEKGKDVELRCDPISGHTALYWYRQSLGQGLEFLIYFQGNSAPDKSGLPSDRFSAERTGGSVSTLTIQRTQQEDSAVYLCASRGPGNTIYFGEGSWLTVV.

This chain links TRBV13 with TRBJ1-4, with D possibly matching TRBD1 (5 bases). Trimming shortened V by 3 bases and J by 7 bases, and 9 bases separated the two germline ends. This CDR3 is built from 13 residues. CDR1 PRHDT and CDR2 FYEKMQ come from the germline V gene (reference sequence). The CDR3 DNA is TGTGCCAGCAGCTTGGGGCAGGGTGAAAAACTGTTTTTT. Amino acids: CASSLGQGEKLFF.

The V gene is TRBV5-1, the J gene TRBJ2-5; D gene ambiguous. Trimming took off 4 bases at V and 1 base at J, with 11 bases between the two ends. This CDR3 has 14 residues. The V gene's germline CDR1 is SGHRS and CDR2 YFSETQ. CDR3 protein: CASSLGNSQETQYF. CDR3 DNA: TGCGCCAGCAGCCTTGGGAACTCCCAAGAGACCCAGTACTTC. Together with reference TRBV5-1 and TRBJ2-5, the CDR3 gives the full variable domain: KAGVTQTPRYLIKTRGQQVTLSCSPISGHRSVSWYQQTPGQGLQFLFEYFSETQRNKGNFPGRFSGRQFSNSRSEMNVSTLELGDSALYLCASSLGNSQETQYFGPGTRLLVL.

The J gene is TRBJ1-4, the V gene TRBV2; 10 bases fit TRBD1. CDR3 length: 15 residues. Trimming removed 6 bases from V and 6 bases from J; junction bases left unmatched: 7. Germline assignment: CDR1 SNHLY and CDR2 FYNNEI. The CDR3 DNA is TGTGCCAGCAGGTCGATCGGGACAGGGGATGAAAAACTGTTTTTT. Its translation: CASRSIGTGDEKLFF.

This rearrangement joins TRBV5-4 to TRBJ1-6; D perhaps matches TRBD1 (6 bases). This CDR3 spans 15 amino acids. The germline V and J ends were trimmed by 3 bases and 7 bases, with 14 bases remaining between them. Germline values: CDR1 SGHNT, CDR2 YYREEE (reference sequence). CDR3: CASSSGAVRNSPLHF. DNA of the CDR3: TGTGCCAGCAGCTCAGGGGCGGTGAGGAATTCACCCCTCCACTTT.

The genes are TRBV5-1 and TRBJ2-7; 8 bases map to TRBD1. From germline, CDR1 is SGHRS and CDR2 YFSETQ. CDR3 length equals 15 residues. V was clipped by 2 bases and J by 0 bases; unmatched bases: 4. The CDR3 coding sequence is TGCGCCAGCAGCTTCCGGGACAGGTACTCCTACGAGCAGTACTTC. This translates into CASSFRDRYSYEQYF.

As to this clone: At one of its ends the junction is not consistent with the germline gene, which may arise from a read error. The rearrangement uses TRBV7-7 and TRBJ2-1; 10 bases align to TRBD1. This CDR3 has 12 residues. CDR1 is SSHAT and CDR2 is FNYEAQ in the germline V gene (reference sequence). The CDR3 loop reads CASSQDRGEQFF. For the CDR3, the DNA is TGTGCTAGCAGCCAGGACAGGGGGGAGCAGTTCTTC.

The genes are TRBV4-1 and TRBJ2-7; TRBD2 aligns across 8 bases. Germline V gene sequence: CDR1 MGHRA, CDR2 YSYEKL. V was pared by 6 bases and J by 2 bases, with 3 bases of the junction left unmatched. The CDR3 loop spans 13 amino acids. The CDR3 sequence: CASRAGDAYEQYF. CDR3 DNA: TGCGCCAGCAGAGCGGGGGACGCCTACGAGCAGTACTTC.

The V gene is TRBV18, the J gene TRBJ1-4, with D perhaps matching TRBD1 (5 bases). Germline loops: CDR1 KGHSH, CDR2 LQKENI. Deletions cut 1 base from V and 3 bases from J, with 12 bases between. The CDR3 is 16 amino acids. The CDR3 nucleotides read TGTGCCAGCTCACCACAGGGACCCACGGCTAATGAAAAACTGTTTTTT. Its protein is CASSPQGPTANEKLFF. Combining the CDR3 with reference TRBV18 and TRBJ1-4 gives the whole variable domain NAGVMQNPRHLVRRRGQEARLRCSPMKGHSHVYWYRQLPEEGLKFMVYLQKENIIDESGMPKERFSAEFPKEGPSILRIQQVVRGDSAAYFCASSPQGPTANEKLFFGSGTQLSVL.

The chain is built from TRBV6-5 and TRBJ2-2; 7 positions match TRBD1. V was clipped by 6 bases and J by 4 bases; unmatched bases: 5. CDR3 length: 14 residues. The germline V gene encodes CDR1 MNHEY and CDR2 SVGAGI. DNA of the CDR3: TGTGCCAGCAGACCCGGGACAGCCACCGGGGAGCTGTTTTTT. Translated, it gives CASRPGTATGELFF.

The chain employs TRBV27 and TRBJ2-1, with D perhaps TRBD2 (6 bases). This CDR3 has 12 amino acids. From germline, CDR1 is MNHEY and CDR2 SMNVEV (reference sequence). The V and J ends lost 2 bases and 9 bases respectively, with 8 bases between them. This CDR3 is CASSLMGGEQFF. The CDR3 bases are TGTGCCAGCAGTTTAATGGGGGGTGAGCAGTTCTTC.